The 6 T cell receptor beta chains in this list originate from one sample, sequenced in a study of blood T cell repertoires in COVID-19. The data were produced by immunoSEQ multiplex PCR, yet TCRdb's version contains in-frame clones alone and is incomplete. In the table there are approximately 210,000 clones, around 83% of which are singletons. The specimen sequenced was peripheral blood. These receptors all come from a man aged 45-65 years with active or convalescent COVID-19.

The V and J genes are TRBV9 and TRBJ2-3; 9 bases are shared with TRBD2. CDR3 length: 16 residues. The junction had 10 bases not matched to a gene; V was cut back by 4 bases and J by 4 bases. Germline values: CDR1 SGDLS, CDR2 YYNGEE. For the CDR3, the DNA is TGTGCCAGCAGCCGGCGTTCGGTAGCGGGAGCAGATACGCAGTATTTT. It specifies CASSRRSVAGADTQYF.

This rearrangement joins TRBV4-1 to TRBJ2-3, with unresolved D. Germline assignment: CDR1 MGHRA and CDR2 YSYEKL. The length of the CDR3 is 16 residues. V lost 0 bases, J lost 2 bases, and 12 bases lay in between. In DNA form, the CDR3 reads TGCGCCAGCAGCCAAGATCTGGGCAGGTTCACAGATACGCAGTATTTT. Translation gives CASSQDLGRFTDTQYF.

This clone was recorded once. V gene TRBV24-1 combines with J gene TRBJ2-3; 7 positions agree with TRBD1. Trimming at V came to 4 bases and at J to 0 bases, leaving 6 bases not matched to a gene. Germline V gene lookup returns CDR1 KGHDR and CDR2 SFDVKD. This CDR3 contains 16 residues. The CDR3 spells CATSDPRQGSTDTQYF. In DNA, the CDR3 is TGTGCCACCAGTGACCCCCGACAGGGCAGCACAGATACGCAGTATTTT.

The chain couples TRBV6-4 to TRBJ1-6; D gene unclear. Germline-derived CDR1 and CDR2 are MRHNA and SNTAGT. Deletions cut 2 bases from V and 8 bases from J, with 7 bases between. The CDR3 contains 13 residues. The CDR3 loop is CASSDDSYSPLHF. The CDR3 DNA is TGTGCCAGCAGTGACGATAGTTATTCACCCCTCCACTTT.

The chain couples TRBV27 to TRBJ1-2; no firm D call. CDR1 is MNHEY and CDR2 is SMNVEV in the germline V gene (reference sequence). This CDR3 comprises 12 residues. Trimming took off 4 bases at V and 8 bases at J, with 11 bases between the two ends. As DNA, the CDR3 is TGTGCCAGCAGTTCAACCATCGGGGGCTACACCTTC. It encodes CASSSTIGGYTF.

The J gene is TRBJ2-6, the V gene TRBV2, with 7 bases lining up with TRBD2. The CDR3 has 16 residues. Germline loops: CDR1 SNHLY, CDR2 FYNNEI. J was trimmed by 2 bases and V by 8 bases; bases with no gene match: 9. The CDR3 region has the DNA TGTGCCAGCGAGCGGGGACTCCCTGCTGGGGCCAACGTCCTGACTTTC. This gives the protein CASERGLPAGANVLTF.